The T cell receptor (beta chain) described here comes from a study of blood T cell repertoires in COVID-19. This table comes from immunoSEQ multiplex PCR, and its TCRdb copy is limited to in-frame clones, with some not included. The sample includes 200,000 to 300,000 clones, 75% to 90% seen only once; the top ten take about 2%. From germline, CDR1 is SGHTA and CDR2 FQGTGA. CDR3 length equals 13 residues. Trimming removed 5 bases from V and 5 bases from J; junction bases left unmatched: 5. Material: peripheral blood. The chain employs TRBV7-3 and TRBJ2-5; 7 positions match TRBD1. This sequence was found in a man aged 25-40 years with active or convalescent COVID-19. CDR3 sequence reads: CASSHGTAETQYF. The CDR3 coding sequence is TGTGCCAGCAGCCACGGGACAGCGGAGACCCAGTACTTC.